This section outlines one T cell receptor beta chain sequence together with its context. This clonotype was counted many times. Its antigen target is currently unknown. Per-base quality was not reported, and no clone a single base away is much larger than it. The data derive from a study of human T cells and chemical hapten exposure (TCRdb year 2021). About the full investigation: For sensitization, 2% DPC in acetone was applied to an approximately 2 cm by approximately 2 cm area of upper inner arm skin. This study followed changes in the peripheral blood TCR repertoire in vivo during primary and secondary sensitization of alopecia patients to the hapten diphenylcyclopropenone (DPC). Alopecia areata with under or over 50% scalp involvement, alopecia totalis and alopecia universalis were represented in the patient cohort, which was mostly female. For TCR sequencing, blood came from about 28 alopecia patients at anywhere from one to four time points (pre-sensitization, 2, 6 and 24 weeks). Libraries were pooled for sequencing, and per-sample TCR yields varied mainly because of small differences in library volumes within the pool. Patch testing on the upper back used Finn chambers containing 0.01% DPC, with scoring done after 6 days according to International Contact Dermatitis Research Group standards. Blood was sampled from patients pre-sensitization (week 0) and at 2, 6 and about 24 weeks after DPC sensitization. Throughout the study period of 20 to 25 weeks, patients also received therapeutic DPC doses to the scalp every week.

Overall study results and their limits: DPC sensitization did not change how many TCRs were above 1 in 1000 frequency, and no evidence was found of alterations in global repertoire structure. A positive correlation was found between the number of PT1 expanded TCRs and patch test score, with significance reached at thresholds 8, 16 and 32 but not 4. Significantly more large CDR3 similarity clusters were formed by expanded TCRs than by pre-sensitization or healthy control sets, consistent with antigen-driven responses. Alopecia, a presumed autoimmune disease, was present in all patients, so the immune response of the patients might differ from that of healthy individuals. Repeated subsampling changed both the strength of the expansion versus patch-test correlation and the threshold at which that correlation became significant.

To prepare the library, RACE was applied. TCRdb lists the instrument as NextSeq 500. During library preparation, unique molecular identifiers were attached to individual cDNA molecules so that TCRs could be counted in a quantitative, reproducible way. From each blood RNA sample, both TCR alpha and TCR beta chains were sequenced. The authors' pipeline ran thus. Samples had a median of about 96,000 TCRs, with a range from about 23,224 to 750,000. The Decombinator software suite was used to annotate V, J and CDR3 in the TCR reads. To make PS versus PT1 abundance plots, every sample was subsampled to the same number of TCRs (28,000). TCRs were defined as expanded if absent before sensitization and observed at least eight times at the 2-week time point. TCRdb handled the public reads itself, with Q25 trimming in fastp and clone calling in MiXCR, and kept productive beta chains. Each CDR3 protein gets just one entry, which takes the most common genes and DNA from the rows behind it. TCRdb, rather than the study authors, made the V and J calls. The sample table shows 150,000 to 200,000 distinct CDR3 sequences, and 25% to 30% are seen once. Together, the top ten hold about 2.8% of the sample.

The sample's time point, from its label and the paper: pre-sensitization, week 0. In the paper's terms, the treatment or condition label means: therapeutic diphenylcyclopropenone sensitization with weekly scalp DPC. At each patch-test visit, blood was drawn before the patch test was applied. To be eligible, patients had to be aged 18 to 70, diagnosed with alopecia and judged suitable for DPC therapy, while pregnant patients were excluded. Total RNA was extracted from unfractionated whole blood collected in Tempus Blood RNA tubes. The material sequenced was whole blood, taken in connection with sensitization to the hapten diphenylcyclopropenone (DPC). The TCR sequence derives from a woman under 40 with alopecia areata. Some clones in this sample may be carry-over from other donors' samples.

The sequence in DNA is TGCAGTGCGCGACAGGGGGCCTCCGACAATGAAGCTTTCTTT. Its protein is CSARQGASDNEAFF. The chain is made from TRBV20-1 and TRBJ1-1; 10 nucleotides in the junction match TRBD1. The CDR3 holds 14 amino acids from the cysteine to the phenylalanine. Solely the CDR3 DNA is kept, with 42 bases framed from the first base. For this chain, trimming is 6 bases at the V end and 7 bases at the J end, and the number of junction bases without a gene match is 11. Via the germline V gene (reference sequence), CDR1 is DFQATT and CDR2 SNEGSKA.